What follows are 20 T cell receptor beta chains derived from one specimen sequenced in a study of beta chain features in type 1 diabetes. Whole-study results and caveats: When Type 1 diabetes patients were examined, their TCRB CDR3s proved moderately but significantly shorter in all four CD4+ subsets.

The antigens of these receptors remain unknown. The investigators reverse transcribed all of the isolated RNA, so they sequenced expressed TCRB transcripts. Assay: immunoSEQ multiplex PCR; the TCRdb copy retains only in-frame clones and omits some. Of fewer than 200,000 clones in the sample, approximately 10% were seen once. Sequencing used central memory CD4+ T cells from blood. The receptor set was obtained from a young man with type 1 diabetes.

The V and J genes are TRBV7-2 and TRBJ2-7; 12 bases match TRBD2. V was pared by 5 bases and J by 4 bases, with 12 bases of the junction left unmatched. The CDR3 runs 17 residues. The germline CDR1 and CDR2 sequences are SGHTA and FQGNSA. CDR3 amino acids: CASSTPTSGGARYEQYF. The CDR3 DNA sequence: TGTGCCAGCAGCACCCCGACTAGCGGGGGAGCACGGTACGAGCAGTACTTC.

This clone occurred a few times. The chain is built from TRBV7-9 and TRBJ2-5; possible D gene TRBD1, 6 bases. The CDR3 runs to 12 residues. Trimming left V 8 bases short and J 5 bases short, with 12 bases between. Germline V gene sequence: CDR1 SEHNR, CDR2 FQNEAQ (reference sequence). CDR3 coding DNA: TGTGCCAGCGGACAGTTCGAGGAGACCCAGTACTTC. Translating it yields CASGQFEETQYF.

A few counts support this clone. The V call is TRBV6-6, the J call TRBJ2-1, with TRBD2 identical over 7 bases. The CDR3 is 15 amino acids. The V gene end was trimmed by 7 bases and the J gene end by 2 bases; junction bases not matched to a gene: 8. Looked up from germline, CDR1 is MNHNY and CDR2 is SVGAGI (reference sequence). The CDR3 coding sequence is TGTGCCAGCATTCTGCGAGCGGGAACCTACAATGAGCAGTTCTTC. As protein: CASILRAGTYNEQFF.

The J gene is TRBJ2-6, the V gene TRBV9; no firm D call. Trimming left V 0 bases short and J 0 bases short, with 7 bases between. CDR3 length equals 16 residues. Germline CDR1 SGDLS, CDR2 YYNGEE. DNA of the CDR3: TGTGCCAGCAGCGTAGTTGCGAGCTCTGGGGCCAACGTCCTGACTTTC. Its translation: CASSVVASSGANVLTF.

V usage is TRBV7-2 and J usage is TRBJ2-5; TRBD1 is a possible D gene (6 bases). V dropped 3 bases and J dropped 5 bases, with 13 bases sitting between them. Germline V gene lookup returns CDR1 SGHTA and CDR2 FQGNSA. This CDR3 has 14 residues. CDR3 sequence: CASSFTQGTETQYF. CDR3 nucleotides: TGTGCCAGCAGCTTTACCCAGGGGACGGAGACCCAGTACTTC.

This clone showed up just a few times. V gene TRBV4-1 combines with J gene TRBJ2-3; tentatively, D is TRBD2 (6 bases). Per the germline V gene, CDR1 is MGHRA and CDR2 is YSYEKL. The CDR3 runs 15 residues. V dropped 7 bases and J dropped 4 bases, with 18 bases sitting between them. The chain's CDR3 is CASTGTPGSSDTQYF. CDR3 sequence (DNA): TGCGCCAGCACAGGGACTCCCGGGAGTTCAGATACGCAGTATTTT.

V usage is TRBV5-1 and J usage is TRBJ2-6; D uncertain. Trimming took off 0 bases at V and 2 bases at J, with 9 bases between the two ends. Germline V gene sequence: CDR1 SGHRS, CDR2 YFSETQ. CDR3 length: 16 amino acids. Here the CDR3 reads CASSLGQVAGANVLTF. CDR3 DNA sequence: TGCGCCAGCAGCTTGGGTCAGGTTGCTGGGGCCAACGTCCTGACTTTC.

This chain links TRBV2 with TRBJ2-1; 9 bases are shared with TRBD2. V was pared by 4 bases and J by 5 bases, with 6 bases of the junction left unmatched. The CDR3 runs 15 residues. Germline CDR1 SNHLY, CDR2 FYNNEI. CDR3 sequence (DNA): TGTGCCAGCAGTGGAGCGGGAGGAGGTGACAATGAGCAGTTCTTC. Translation gives CASSGAGGGDNEQFF. Full variable domain (rest looked up from reference TRBV2 and TRBJ2-1): EPEVTQTPSHQVTQMGQEVILRCVPISNHLYFYWYRQILGQKVEFLVSFYNNEISEKSEIFDDQFSVERPDGSNFTLKIRSTKLEDSAMYFCASSGAGGGDNEQFFGPGTRLTVL.

This clone was seen more than once but under ten times. This chain links TRBV28 with TRBJ2-3; D is unresolved. The V end was cut by 3 bases, the J end by 4 bases, with 11 bases between. The CDR3 contains 14 residues. The germline V gene has CDR1 MDHEN and CDR2 SYDVKM. CDR3 in DNA: TGTGCCAGCAGTTTGGCGGTACACTCAGATACGCAGTATTTT. It specifies CASSLAVHSDTQYF.

This clone was seen a few times. The chain joins TRBV7-2 to TRBJ1-5; D uncertain. Deletions cut 6 bases from V and 2 bases from J, with 14 bases between. The CDR3 has 15 residues. CDR1 is SGHTA, CDR2 FQGNSA, per germline. The CDR3: CASSLRDGGNQPQHF. For the CDR3, the DNA is TGTGCCAGCAGTTTGCGGGATGGTGGCAATCAGCCCCAGCATTTT.

This clone has just a few counts. J is TRBJ1-1 and V is TRBV30; 10 bases agree with TRBD1. The CDR3 runs 14 residues. Germline V gene data show CDR1 as GTSNPN and CDR2 as SVGIG (reference sequence). With V trimmed by 1 base and J by 6 bases, 5 bases remained unmatched. CDR3 DNA sequence: TGTGCCTGGAGTGGGCCCGGGACAGGGGCTGAAGCTTTCTTT. As protein: CAWSGPGTGAEAFF. The whole variable domain, remainder taken from reference TRBV30 and TRBJ1-1, is SQTIHQWPATLVQPVGSPLSLECTVEGTSNPNLYWYRQAAGRGLQLLFYSVGIGQISSEVPQNLSASRPQDRQFILSSKKLLLSDSGFYLCAWSGPGTGAEAFFGQGTRLTVV.

This clone has a handful of counts. The chain carries TRBV19 and TRBJ2-7; 10 bases match TRBD2. CDR1 is LNHDA, CDR2 SQIVND, per germline (reference sequence). The CDR3 length is 13 residues. The trim removed 10 bases at V and 4 bases at J, leaving 7 bases unmatched. The DNA of the CDR3 is TGTGCCACCGGAGGACTAGCGGAATACGAGCAGTACTTC. It encodes CATGGLAEYEQYF.

This rearrangement joins TRBV7-2 to TRBJ2-7; 13 bases map to TRBD2. This CDR3 spans 15 amino acids. CDR1 is SGHTA, CDR2 FQGNSA, per germline. V was pared by 2 bases and J by 10 bases, with 8 bases of the junction left unmatched. In DNA form, the CDR3 reads TGTGCCAGCAGCTTACCAAAGGGACTAGCGGGAAAACAGTACTTC. Its protein is CASSLPKGLAGKQYF.

A few counts support this clone. The genes are TRBV4-2 and TRBJ1-4, with TRBD1 matching 9 bases. V was pared by 1 base and J by 8 bases, with 8 bases of the junction left unmatched. The CDR3 length is 16 residues. Germline V gene data show CDR1 as LGHNA and CDR2 as YNFKEQ. The CDR3 loop is CASSQGDRGLAEKLFF. CDR3 in DNA: TGTGCCAGCAGCCAAGGCGACAGGGGGTTGGCGGAAAAACTGTTTTTT.

The rearrangement links TRBV5-4 to TRBJ1-4, with 7 bases fitting TRBD1. CDR3 length: 15 residues. V gave up 5 bases and J gave up 12 bases; unmatched junction bases: 16. Germline lookup yields CDR1 SGHNT and CDR2 YYREEE (reference sequence). CDR3 in DNA: TGTGCCAGCAGTCCCCGACAGGGAGAAGTTCGAGAACTGTTTTTT. It codes for CASSPRQGEVRELFF.

A few counts support this clone. The chain uses TRBV28 and TRBJ1-4; 9 bases align to TRBD1. Germline CDR1 reads MDHEN; CDR2 reads SYDVKM. The length of the CDR3 is 15 residues. V lost 9 bases to trimming and J lost 6 bases; unmatched junction nucleotides: 11. CDR3 amino acids: CASRIQGANDEKLFF. CDR3 bases: TGTGCCAGTAGAATACAGGGGGCCAACGATGAAAAACTGTTTTTT.

The gene calls are TRBV5-4 and TRBJ1-1; TRBD1 agrees at 7 bases. Germline CDR1 SGHNT, CDR2 YYREEE (reference sequence). The CDR3 extends over 14 amino acids. Unmatched junction bases numbered 5, after V lost 3 bases and J lost 3 bases. The chain's CDR3 is CASSWDSEDTEAFF. The CDR3 nucleotides are TGTGCCAGCAGCTGGGACAGCGAGGACACTGAAGCTTTCTTT.

Only a few counts were recorded for this clone. The chain couples TRBV5-1 to TRBJ2-7; TRBD2 matches 10 bases. The trim removed 0 bases at V and 5 bases at J, leaving 5 bases unmatched. Germline V CDR1 and CDR2: SGHRS, YFSETQ. CDR3 length: 15 amino acids. Written as DNA, the CDR3 is TGCGCCAGCAGCTTGGCTCTAGCGGGAGAGGACGAGCAGTACTTC. It codes for CASSLALAGEDEQYF.

This clone has only a few counts. This sequence joins TRBV4-1 and TRBJ1-2, with D possibly being TRBD1 (5 bases). This CDR3 has 14 amino acids. V lost 6 bases and J 6 bases, leaving 17 bases between the germline ends. The germline CDR1 and CDR2 sequences are MGHRA and YSYEKL. This CDR3 is CASSFDRFTNGYTF. The CDR3, as DNA: TGCGCCAGCAGTTTCGACAGATTTACGAATGGCTACACCTTC.

V gene TRBV28 combines with J gene TRBJ2-1; D is uncertain. The CDR3 sequence is 12 residues long. V shed 4 bases and J shed 5 bases, with 6 bases lying between them. CDR1 is MDHEN, CDR2 SYDVKM, per germline. CDR3 protein: CASSSRDNEQFF. The DNA for the CDR3 is TGTGCCAGCAGTTCCCGAGACAATGAGCAGTTCTTC.